These T cell receptor beta chains were read from a single sample in a study of CD8+ T cells in alopecia areata. The repertoire was sequenced with immunoSEQ multiplex PCR; TCRdb's copy has only in-frame clones and lacks some. The repertoire has about 74,000 clones, 25% to 30% of them found once; the top ten carry 15%. This sample comprised CD8+ T cells sorted from blood, obtained at week 4, from a patient treated with tofacitinib. Every receptor here comes from a human donor with alopecia areata. Each CDR3 is given with its conserved first and last residue.

V gene: TRBV4-1; J gene: TRBJ1-1; CDR3 protein: CASSQEGRPNTEAFF
V gene: TRBV7-9; J gene: TRBJ2-4; CDR3 protein: CASSSGGGLSKNIQYF
V gene: TRBV29-1; J gene: TRBJ2-7; CDR3 protein: CSVELLSSYEQYF
V gene: TRBV9; J gene: TRBJ2-5; CDR3 protein: CASSSPRGRETQYF
V gene: TRBV5-1; J gene: TRBJ1-1; CDR3 protein: CASSLGGNTEAFF
V gene: TRBV29-1; J gene: TRBJ2-7; CDR3 protein: CSVEGGAPYEQYF
V gene: TRBV29-1; J gene: TRBJ2-1; CDR3 protein: CSVSGTSGRRPKGNEQFF
V gene: TRBV28; J gene: TRBJ2-7; CDR3 protein: CASSLSSGNYEQYF
V gene: TRBV15; J gene: TRBJ1-3; CDR3 protein: CATSPRPPDSSYSGNTIYF
V gene: TRBV29-1; J gene: TRBJ2-1; CDR3 protein: CSVLQAGTQFF
V gene: TRBV30; J gene: TRBJ1-2; CDR3 protein: CAWSVTVNYGYTF
V gene: TRBV7-9; J gene: TRBJ2-5; CDR3 protein: CASSLAREQGGPQYF
V gene: TRBV9; J gene: TRBJ2-3; CDR3 protein: CASSVGPLAGETDTQYF
V gene: TRBV5-1; J gene: TRBJ1-2; CDR3 protein: CASSQTGGGNYGYTF
V gene: TRBV30; J gene: TRBJ2-2; CDR3 protein: CACSTENTGELFF
V gene: TRBV5-1; J gene: TRBJ2-1; CDR3 protein: CASTGVQGANEQFF
V gene: TRBV29-1; J gene: TRBJ2-7; CDR3 protein: CSVEGGSESYEQYF
V gene: TRBV4-1; J gene: TRBJ2-7; CDR3 protein: CASSRRLAGEAYEQYF
V gene: TRBV10-2; J gene: TRBJ2-2; CDR3 protein: CATINGELFF
V gene: TRBV30; J gene: TRBJ2-1; CDR3 protein: CAWQGSTGTGEEVEQFF
V gene: TRBV29-1; J gene: TRBJ2-7; CDR3 protein: CSVPLAGASEQYF
V gene: TRBV27; J gene: TRBJ1-2; CDR3 protein: CASSLTGNYGYTF
V gene: TRBV15; J gene: TRBJ2-7; CDR3 protein: CATSEGGGEQYF
V gene: TRBV10-2; J gene: TRBJ1-2; CDR3 protein: CASSDVGYYGYTF
V gene: TRBV7-9; J gene: TRBJ2-3; CDR3 protein: CASSTTTRTTDTQYF
V gene: TRBV13; J gene: TRBJ2-1; CDR3 protein: CASSPRSEQFF
V gene: TRBV5-4; J gene: TRBJ1-1; CDR3 protein: CASIQDSNTEAFF
V gene: TRBV13; J gene: TRBJ2-1; CDR3 protein: CASSQEGSNEQFF
V gene: TRBV29-1; J gene: TRBJ2-2; CDR3 protein: CSVRQAINTGELFF
V gene: TRBV30; J gene: TRBJ2-7; CDR3 protein: CASNRDSAYEQYF
V gene: TRBV4-3; J gene: TRBJ2-7; CDR3 protein: CASSQEGTPVDEQYF
V gene: TRBV9; J gene: TRBJ2-3; CDR3 protein: CASSVGLSGITDTQYF